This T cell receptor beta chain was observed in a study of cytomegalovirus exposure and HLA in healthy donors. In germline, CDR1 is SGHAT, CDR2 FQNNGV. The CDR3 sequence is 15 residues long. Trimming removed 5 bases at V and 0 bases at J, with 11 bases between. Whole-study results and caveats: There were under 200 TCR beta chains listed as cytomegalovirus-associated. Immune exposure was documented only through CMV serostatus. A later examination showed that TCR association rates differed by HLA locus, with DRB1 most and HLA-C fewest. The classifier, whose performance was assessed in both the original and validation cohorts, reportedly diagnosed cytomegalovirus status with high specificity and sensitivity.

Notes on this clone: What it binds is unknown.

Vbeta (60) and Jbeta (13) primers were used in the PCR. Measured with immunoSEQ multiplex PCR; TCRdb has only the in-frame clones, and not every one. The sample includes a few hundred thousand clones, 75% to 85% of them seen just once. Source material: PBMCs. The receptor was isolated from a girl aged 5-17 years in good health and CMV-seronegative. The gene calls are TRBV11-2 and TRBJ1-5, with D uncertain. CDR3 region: CASSPRGDSNQPQHF. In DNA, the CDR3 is TGTGCCAGCAGCCCCCGGGGAGATAGCAATCAGCCCCAGCATTTT.